Each of the 16 T cell receptor beta chains below was sequenced from the same sample in a study of early stage breast cancer tumors. Clones were sequenced by immunoSEQ multiplex PCR, and TCRdb holds only the in-frame ones, with some missing. The data show about 19,000 clones, about 86% seen once. Input material: blood. The origin of the receptors is a person aged 70 to 79 with breast cancer.

The chain carries TRBV6-5 and TRBJ2-1; weak D call: TRBD2 (5 bases). V shed 8 bases and J shed 14 bases, with 28 bases lying between them. The CDR3 runs 15 residues. Looked up from germline, CDR1 is MNHEY and CDR2 is SVGAGI. CDR3 bases: TGTGCCAGCCGAGATCCTAGGACGGTCAGCGGCGTTGAGTTCTTC. It is translated as CASRDPRTVSGVEFF.

In its sample, this clone was seen once. The chain is built from TRBV18 and TRBJ2-1; 12 bases fit TRBD2. The length of the CDR3 is 15 residues. J was trimmed by 1 base and V by 5 bases; bases with no gene match: 0. Germline-derived CDR1 and CDR2 are KGHSH and LQKENI. The CDR3 bases are TGTGCCAGCTCAACTAGCGGGGGGTCCTACAATGAGCAGTTCTTC. Encoded protein: CASSTSGGSYNEQFF.

The chain employs TRBV5-1 and TRBJ2-1; D gene uncertain. Deletions cut 6 bases from V and 5 bases from J, with 18 bases between. This CDR3 spans 15 amino acids. Germline lookup yields CDR1 SGHRS and CDR2 YFSETQ. The CDR3 DNA reads as TGCGCCAGCACCTATAGTGTCGAACCGAACAATGAGCAGTTCTTC. This sequence encodes CASTYSVEPNNEQFF.

The chain links TRBV9 to TRBJ2-1; 10 nucleotides align to TRBD2. The trim removed 0 bases at V and 9 bases at J, leaving 6 bases unmatched. Per germline, CDR1 SGDLS and CDR2 YYNGEE. The CDR3 is 15 amino acids. CDR3 nucleotides: TGTGCCAGCAGCGTAGGGATAGCGGGGGGTGCTGAGCAGTTCTTC. Translated: CASSVGIAGGAEQFF.

The chain links TRBV4-1 to TRBJ2-1, with 9 bases matching TRBD1. CDR3 length: 16 residues. Trimming at V came to 3 bases and at J to 0 bases, leaving 3 bases not matched to a gene. The V gene's germline CDR1 is MGHRA and CDR2 YSYEKL. CDR3 loop: CASSQTGGSSYNEQFF. CDR3 sequence (DNA): TGCGCCAGCAGCCAGACAGGGGGGAGCTCCTACAATGAGCAGTTCTTC.

The rearrangement joins TRBV18 to TRBJ2-5, with TRBD2 identical over 8 bases. After removal of 3 bases from V and 2 bases from J, the junction contained 5 bases not matched to a gene. The V gene's germline CDR1 is KGHSH and CDR2 LQKENI. The CDR3 is made up of 15 amino acids. CDR3 nucleotide sequence: TGTGCCAGCTCACCGAGCGGGGGATTACAAGAGACCCAGTACTTC. This codes for CASSPSGGLQETQYF. Together with reference TRBV18 and TRBJ2-5, the CDR3 gives the full variable domain: NAGVMQNPRHLVRRRGQEARLRCSPMKGHSHVYWYRQLPEEGLKFMVYLQKENIIDESGMPKERFSAEFPKEGPSILRIQQVVRGDSAAYFCASSPSGGLQETQYFGPGTRLLVL.

In its sample, this clone was seen a few times. The chain links TRBV7-9 to TRBJ2-2; D perhaps matches TRBD1 (6 bases). Germline-derived CDR1 and CDR2 are SEHNR and FQNEAQ (reference sequence). V gave up 3 bases and J gave up 4 bases, with 12 bases separating them. CDR3 size: 15 residues. In nucleotides, the CDR3 is TGTGCCAGCAGCTTGAGTCAGGGGATCACCGGGGAGCTGTTTTTT. Amino acids: CASSLSQGITGELFF. The complete variable domain, with remaining parts taken from reference TRBV7-9 and TRBJ2-2, reads DTGVSQNPRHKITKRGQNVTFRCDPISEHNRLYWYRQTLGQGPEFLTYFQNEAQLEKSRLLSDRFSAERPKGSFSTLEIQRTEQGDSAMYLCASSLSQGITGELFFGEGSRLTVL.

This clone was observed a handful of times. The rearrangement links TRBV2 to TRBJ1-5; 7 nucleotides line up with TRBD1. The CDR3 sequence is 14 residues long. After removal of 8 bases from V and 5 bases from J, the junction contained 9 bases not matched to a gene. The germline V gene encodes CDR1 SNHLY and CDR2 FYNNEI. The CDR3 DNA follows: TGTGCCAGCTGGCACGACAGGGTTCATCAGCCCCAGCATTTT. It translates to CASWHDRVHQPQHF.

This clone was seen once. Relative to the germline gene, one junction end is altered; a read error may explain this. The rearrangement uses TRBV4-1 and TRBJ2-7; D not certain. Germline CDR1 and CDR2: MGHRA and YSYEKL. The CDR3 loop spans 14 amino acids. The chain's CDR3 is CASSHTPVSNEQYF. The CDR3 DNA reads as TGCGCCAGCAGCCATACCCCAGTCTCCAACGAGCAGTACTTC.

There are a few counts of this clone. V usage is TRBV28 and J usage is TRBJ1-2; TRBD1 might be the D (5 bases). Germline lookup yields CDR1 MDHEN and CDR2 SYDVKM. Deletions cut 4 bases from V and 4 bases from J, with 16 bases between. The CDR3 is made up of 15 amino acids. The chain's CDR3 is CASSSDWGGVYGYTF. The CDR3 DNA follows: TGTGCCAGCAGTTCCGACTGGGGCGGGGTCTATGGCTACACCTTC.

The rearrangement uses TRBV6-5 and TRBJ1-2, with D maybe TRBD1 (6 bases). Germline V gene data show CDR1 as MNHEY and CDR2 as SVGAGI. The CDR3 consists of 16 residues. Trimming stripped 0 bases from V and 0 bases from J, with 11 bases between. CDR3 coding DNA: TGTGCCAGCAGTTACTCGATTGGGGGCGCTAACTATGGCTACACCTTC. As protein: CASSYSIGGANYGYTF.

The rearrangement joins TRBV6-5 to TRBJ2-7; D may be TRBD2 (6 bases). Germline V gene lookup returns CDR1 MNHEY and CDR2 SVGAGI. The V and J ends lost 5 bases and 2 bases respectively, with 13 bases between them. The CDR3 is made up of 14 amino acids. DNA of the CDR3: TGTGCCAGCAGTCCGGGACTCAAAGCCTACGAGCAGTACTTC. Protein: CASSPGLKAYEQYF.

The chain is built from TRBV7-9 and TRBJ2-1; 9 bases line up with TRBD1. V was clipped by 5 bases and J by 6 bases; unmatched bases: 8. This CDR3 spans 15 amino acids. The germline CDR1 and CDR2 sequences are SEHNR and FQNEAQ (reference sequence). DNA of the CDR3: TGTGCCAGCAGCCCTCCTGGGGGACAGGGCAATGAGCAGTTCTTC. It yields the protein CASSPPGGQGNEQFF.

This chain uses TRBV20-1 with TRBJ2-5, with TRBD2 as a possible D gene (5 bases). Germline lookup yields CDR1 DFQATT and CDR2 SNEGSKA (reference sequence). V shed 4 bases and J shed 6 bases, with 9 bases lying between them. The CDR3 sequence is 11 residues long. DNA of the CDR3: TGCAGTGCTAAAGCGGAAAAGACCCAGTACTTC. Protein sequence: CSAKAEKTQYF.

There are a few counts of this clone. The chain is built from TRBV28 and TRBJ1-6; 11 bases align to TRBD1. Germline loops: CDR1 MDHEN, CDR2 SYDVKM. Losses at the gene ends were 2 bases for V and 4 bases for J; bases not matched to a gene: 7. CDR3 length: 18 amino acids. This CDR3 is CASSLGTGGSRYNSPLHF. CDR3 nucleotides: TGTGCCAGCAGTTTAGGGACAGGGGGTAGTCGGTATAATTCACCCCTCCACTTT.

This clone was seen only a few times. CDR3 residues: CASSSLGASYEQYF. The CDR3, as DNA: TGTGCCAGCAGTTCCCTTGGGGCGAGCTACGAGCAGTACTTC. The genes are TRBV27 and TRBJ2-7, with D possibly TRBD1 on 5 matching bases. Deletions cut 4 bases from V and 3 bases from J, with 13 bases between. Germline V gene lookup returns CDR1 MNHEY and CDR2 SMNVEV (reference sequence). The CDR3 length is 14 residues.